This T cell receptor (beta chain) was identified during a study of cytomegalovirus exposure and HLA in healthy donors. The study's findings and limits: Using the classifier, cytomegalovirus status was reportedly diagnosed with high specificity and sensitivity. There were three CMV-associated chains whose specificity for CMV antigens was confirmed in vitro.

The table came from immunoSEQ multiplex PCR; TCRdb's copy has only in-frame clones and leaves some out. Found here are roughly 130,000 clones, almost 90% of them singletons; the top ten hold approximately 1.5%. The CDR3 consists of 14 residues. Germline V gene sequence: CDR1 MNHEY, CDR2 SVGAGI. V lost 6 bases and J 2 bases, leaving 14 bases between the germline ends. About this clone: Its specificity is unknown.

The rearrangement joins TRBV6-5 to TRBJ2-7; a possible D gene is TRBD2 (6 bases). Source material: PBMCs. The TCR originated in a man aged 25 to 40 in good health and CMV-seronegative. CDR3: CASRSLANPYEQYF. In nucleotides, the CDR3 is TGTGCCAGCAGGAGCCTAGCGAATCCCTACGAGCAGTACTTC.